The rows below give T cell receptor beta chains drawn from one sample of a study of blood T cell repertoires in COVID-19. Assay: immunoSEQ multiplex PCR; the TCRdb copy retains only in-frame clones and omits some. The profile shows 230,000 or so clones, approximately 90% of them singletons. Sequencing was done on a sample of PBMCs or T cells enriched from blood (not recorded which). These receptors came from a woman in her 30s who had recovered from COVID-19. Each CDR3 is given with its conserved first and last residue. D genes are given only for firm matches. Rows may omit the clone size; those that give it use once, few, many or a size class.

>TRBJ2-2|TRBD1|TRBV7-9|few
CASVGGTGPIGELFF
TGTGCCAGCGTTGGGGGGACAGGGCCCATCGGGGAGCTGTTTTTT
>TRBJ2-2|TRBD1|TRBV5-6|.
CASSFVTGTGELFF
TGTGCCAGCAGCTTCGTGACAGGGACCGGGGAGCTGTTTTTT
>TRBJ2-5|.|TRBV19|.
CASSNVAGGAETQYF
TGTGCCAGTAGTAACGTCGCTGGCGGGGCGGAGACCCAGTACTTC
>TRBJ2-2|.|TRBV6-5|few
CASSYSPTGELFF
TGTGCCAGCAGTTACTCCCCAACCGGGGAGCTGTTTTTT
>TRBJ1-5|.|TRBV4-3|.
CASSQDLGESNQPQHF
TGCGCCAGCAGCCAAGATCTCGGAGAGAGCAATCAGCCCCAGCATTTT
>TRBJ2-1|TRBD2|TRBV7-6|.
CASSSTRTSGGNEQFF
TGTGCCAGCAGCTCTACTCGGACTAGCGGGGGCAATGAGCAGTTCTTC
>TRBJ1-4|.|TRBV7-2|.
CASSAGKEKLFF
TGTGCCAGCAGCGCCGGGAAAGAAAAACTGTTTTTT
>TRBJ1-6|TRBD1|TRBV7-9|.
CASRGQGDSPLHF
TGTGCCAGCAGGGGACAGGGAGATTCACCCCTCCACTTT
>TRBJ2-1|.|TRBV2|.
CASGLLGNEQFF
TGTGCCAGCGGCCTACTAGGCAATGAGCAGTTCTTC
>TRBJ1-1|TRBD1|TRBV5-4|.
CASSHRGADEAFF
TGTGCCAGCAGCCACAGGGGAGCAGATGAAGCTTTCTTT
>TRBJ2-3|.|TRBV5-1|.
CASSLGGKGTDTQYF
TGCGCCAGCAGCTTGGGTGGGAAGGGGACAGATACGCAGTATTTT
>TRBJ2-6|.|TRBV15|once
CATSRRRGRQVLSGANVLTF
TGTGCCACCAGCAGAAGGCGGGGGCGGCAGGTCCTCTCTGGGGCCAACGTCCTGACTTTC
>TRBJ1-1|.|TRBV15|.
CATRRLMNTEAFF
TGTGCCACCAGGCGGCTGATGAACACTGAAGCTTTCTTT
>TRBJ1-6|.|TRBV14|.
CASSPDRRNNSPLHF
TGTGCCAGCAGCCCTGACAGGAGGAATAATTCACCCCTCCACTTT
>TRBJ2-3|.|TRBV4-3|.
CASSQETGGFTDTQYF
TGCGCCAGCAGCCAAGAGACGGGGGGCTTCACAGATACGCAGTATTTT
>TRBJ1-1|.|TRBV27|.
CASSQGGTEAFF
TGTGCCAGCAGCCAGGGAGGCACTGAAGCTTTCTTT
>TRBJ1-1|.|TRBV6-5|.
CASSQTPRANTEAFF
TGTGCCAGCAGTCAGACACCGAGGGCGAACACTGAAGCTTTCTTT
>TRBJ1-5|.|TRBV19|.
CASRGSNQPQHF
TGTGCCAGTAGGGGCAGCAATCAGCCCCAGCATTTT
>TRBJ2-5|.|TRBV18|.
CASSPPSSETQYF
TGTGCCAGCTCACCACCTAGCTCTGAGACCCAGTACTTC
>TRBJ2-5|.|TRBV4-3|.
CASSQDLSRKETQYF
TGCGCCAGCAGCCAAGATCTTTCTAGAAAAGAGACCCAGTACTTC
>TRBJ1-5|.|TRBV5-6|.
CASSLGRARGPNQPQHF
TGTGCCAGCAGCTTGGGTAGGGCGCGGGGGCCAAATCAGCCCCAGCATTTT
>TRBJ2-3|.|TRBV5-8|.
CASSRRGANTDTQYF
TGTGCCAGCAGCCGACGTGGGGCCAACACAGATACGCAGTATTTT
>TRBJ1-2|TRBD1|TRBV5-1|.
CASSFGTDYGYTF
TGCGCCAGCAGCTTCGGGACAGACTATGGCTACACCTTC
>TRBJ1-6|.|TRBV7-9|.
CASSFPAGANPLYNSPLHF
TGTGCCAGCAGCTTTCCGGCAGGGGCTAATCCTCTGTATAATTCACCCCTCCACTTT
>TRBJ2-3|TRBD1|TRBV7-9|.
CASSGTGVSTDTQYF
TGTGCCAGCAGCGGAACAGGGGTTAGCACAGATACGCAGTATTTT
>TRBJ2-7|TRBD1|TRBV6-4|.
CASSYKGANEQYF
TGTGCCAGCAGTTACAAGGGGGCGAACGAGCAGTACTTC
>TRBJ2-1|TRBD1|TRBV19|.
CASSISDRGAGEQFF
TGTGCCAGTAGTATCTCTGACAGGGGCGCGGGTGAGCAGTTCTTC
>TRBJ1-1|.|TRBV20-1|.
CSASSGAQEAFF
TGCAGTGCTAGTTCTGGGGCTCAAGAAGCTTTCTTT
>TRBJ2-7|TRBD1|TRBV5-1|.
CASSLVGQAIDEQYF
TGCGCCAGCAGCTTGGTAGGACAGGCTATCGACGAGCAGTACTTC
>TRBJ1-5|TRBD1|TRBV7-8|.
CASTGAMTGGNQPQHF
TGTGCCAGCACCGGAGCCATGACAGGGGGCAATCAGCCCCAGCATTTT
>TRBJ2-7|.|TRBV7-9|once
CASSLWRDGSYEQYF
TGTGCCAGCAGCTTATGGAGGGACGGTTCCTACGAGCAGTACTTC
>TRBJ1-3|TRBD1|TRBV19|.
CASNQGATGNTIYF
TGTGCCAGTAACCAGGGGGCAACTGGAAACACCATATATTTT
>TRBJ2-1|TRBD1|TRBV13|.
CASSPPGQGQGNEQFF
TGTGCCAGCAGCCCACCGGGACAGGGGCAAGGCAATGAGCAGTTCTTC
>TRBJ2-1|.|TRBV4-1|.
CASSDTLAWEQFF
TGCGCCAGCAGCGACACACTAGCCTGGGAGCAGTTCTTC
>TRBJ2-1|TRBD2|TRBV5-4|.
CASSPGGRSYNEQFF
TGTGCCAGCAGCCCGGGGGGGCGTTCCTACAATGAGCAGTTCTTC
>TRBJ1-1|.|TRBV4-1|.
CASSQDSRVYTEAFF
TGCGCCAGCAGCCAAGATAGCAGGGTGTACACTGAAGCTTTCTTT
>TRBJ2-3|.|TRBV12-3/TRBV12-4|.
CASSAGTDTQYF
TGTGCTAGCAGTGCAGGTACAGATACGCAGTATTTT
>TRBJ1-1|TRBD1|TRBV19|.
CASRQGTEAFF
TGTGCCAGTCGACAGGGCACTGAAGCTTTCTTT
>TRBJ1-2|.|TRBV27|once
CASASQGFYGYTF
TGTGCCAGTGCCAGTCAGGGTTTTTATGGCTACACCTTC
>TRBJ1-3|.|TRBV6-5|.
CASSYGQTGGNTIYF
TGTGCCAGCAGTTACGGTCAGACGGGAGGAAACACCATATATTTT
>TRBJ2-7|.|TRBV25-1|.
CASSESQNYEQYF
TGTGCCAGCAGTGAATCGCAGAACTACGAGCAGTACTTC